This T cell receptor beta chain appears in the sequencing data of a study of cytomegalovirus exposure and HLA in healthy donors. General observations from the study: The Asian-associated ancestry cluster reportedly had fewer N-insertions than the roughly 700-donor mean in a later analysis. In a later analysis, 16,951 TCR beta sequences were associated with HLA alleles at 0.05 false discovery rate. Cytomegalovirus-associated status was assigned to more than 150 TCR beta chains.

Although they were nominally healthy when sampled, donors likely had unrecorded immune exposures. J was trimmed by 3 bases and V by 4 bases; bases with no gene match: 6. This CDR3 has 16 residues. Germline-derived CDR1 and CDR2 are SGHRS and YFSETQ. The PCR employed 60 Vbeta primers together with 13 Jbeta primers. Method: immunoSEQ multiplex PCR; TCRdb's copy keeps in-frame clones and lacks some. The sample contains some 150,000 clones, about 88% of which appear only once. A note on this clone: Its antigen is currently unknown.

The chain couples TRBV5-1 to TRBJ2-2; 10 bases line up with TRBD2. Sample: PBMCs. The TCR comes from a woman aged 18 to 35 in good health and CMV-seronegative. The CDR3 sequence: CASSPPAGGYTGELFF. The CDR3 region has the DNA TGCGCCAGCAGCCCTCCAGCGGGAGGGTACACCGGGGAGCTGTTTTTT.